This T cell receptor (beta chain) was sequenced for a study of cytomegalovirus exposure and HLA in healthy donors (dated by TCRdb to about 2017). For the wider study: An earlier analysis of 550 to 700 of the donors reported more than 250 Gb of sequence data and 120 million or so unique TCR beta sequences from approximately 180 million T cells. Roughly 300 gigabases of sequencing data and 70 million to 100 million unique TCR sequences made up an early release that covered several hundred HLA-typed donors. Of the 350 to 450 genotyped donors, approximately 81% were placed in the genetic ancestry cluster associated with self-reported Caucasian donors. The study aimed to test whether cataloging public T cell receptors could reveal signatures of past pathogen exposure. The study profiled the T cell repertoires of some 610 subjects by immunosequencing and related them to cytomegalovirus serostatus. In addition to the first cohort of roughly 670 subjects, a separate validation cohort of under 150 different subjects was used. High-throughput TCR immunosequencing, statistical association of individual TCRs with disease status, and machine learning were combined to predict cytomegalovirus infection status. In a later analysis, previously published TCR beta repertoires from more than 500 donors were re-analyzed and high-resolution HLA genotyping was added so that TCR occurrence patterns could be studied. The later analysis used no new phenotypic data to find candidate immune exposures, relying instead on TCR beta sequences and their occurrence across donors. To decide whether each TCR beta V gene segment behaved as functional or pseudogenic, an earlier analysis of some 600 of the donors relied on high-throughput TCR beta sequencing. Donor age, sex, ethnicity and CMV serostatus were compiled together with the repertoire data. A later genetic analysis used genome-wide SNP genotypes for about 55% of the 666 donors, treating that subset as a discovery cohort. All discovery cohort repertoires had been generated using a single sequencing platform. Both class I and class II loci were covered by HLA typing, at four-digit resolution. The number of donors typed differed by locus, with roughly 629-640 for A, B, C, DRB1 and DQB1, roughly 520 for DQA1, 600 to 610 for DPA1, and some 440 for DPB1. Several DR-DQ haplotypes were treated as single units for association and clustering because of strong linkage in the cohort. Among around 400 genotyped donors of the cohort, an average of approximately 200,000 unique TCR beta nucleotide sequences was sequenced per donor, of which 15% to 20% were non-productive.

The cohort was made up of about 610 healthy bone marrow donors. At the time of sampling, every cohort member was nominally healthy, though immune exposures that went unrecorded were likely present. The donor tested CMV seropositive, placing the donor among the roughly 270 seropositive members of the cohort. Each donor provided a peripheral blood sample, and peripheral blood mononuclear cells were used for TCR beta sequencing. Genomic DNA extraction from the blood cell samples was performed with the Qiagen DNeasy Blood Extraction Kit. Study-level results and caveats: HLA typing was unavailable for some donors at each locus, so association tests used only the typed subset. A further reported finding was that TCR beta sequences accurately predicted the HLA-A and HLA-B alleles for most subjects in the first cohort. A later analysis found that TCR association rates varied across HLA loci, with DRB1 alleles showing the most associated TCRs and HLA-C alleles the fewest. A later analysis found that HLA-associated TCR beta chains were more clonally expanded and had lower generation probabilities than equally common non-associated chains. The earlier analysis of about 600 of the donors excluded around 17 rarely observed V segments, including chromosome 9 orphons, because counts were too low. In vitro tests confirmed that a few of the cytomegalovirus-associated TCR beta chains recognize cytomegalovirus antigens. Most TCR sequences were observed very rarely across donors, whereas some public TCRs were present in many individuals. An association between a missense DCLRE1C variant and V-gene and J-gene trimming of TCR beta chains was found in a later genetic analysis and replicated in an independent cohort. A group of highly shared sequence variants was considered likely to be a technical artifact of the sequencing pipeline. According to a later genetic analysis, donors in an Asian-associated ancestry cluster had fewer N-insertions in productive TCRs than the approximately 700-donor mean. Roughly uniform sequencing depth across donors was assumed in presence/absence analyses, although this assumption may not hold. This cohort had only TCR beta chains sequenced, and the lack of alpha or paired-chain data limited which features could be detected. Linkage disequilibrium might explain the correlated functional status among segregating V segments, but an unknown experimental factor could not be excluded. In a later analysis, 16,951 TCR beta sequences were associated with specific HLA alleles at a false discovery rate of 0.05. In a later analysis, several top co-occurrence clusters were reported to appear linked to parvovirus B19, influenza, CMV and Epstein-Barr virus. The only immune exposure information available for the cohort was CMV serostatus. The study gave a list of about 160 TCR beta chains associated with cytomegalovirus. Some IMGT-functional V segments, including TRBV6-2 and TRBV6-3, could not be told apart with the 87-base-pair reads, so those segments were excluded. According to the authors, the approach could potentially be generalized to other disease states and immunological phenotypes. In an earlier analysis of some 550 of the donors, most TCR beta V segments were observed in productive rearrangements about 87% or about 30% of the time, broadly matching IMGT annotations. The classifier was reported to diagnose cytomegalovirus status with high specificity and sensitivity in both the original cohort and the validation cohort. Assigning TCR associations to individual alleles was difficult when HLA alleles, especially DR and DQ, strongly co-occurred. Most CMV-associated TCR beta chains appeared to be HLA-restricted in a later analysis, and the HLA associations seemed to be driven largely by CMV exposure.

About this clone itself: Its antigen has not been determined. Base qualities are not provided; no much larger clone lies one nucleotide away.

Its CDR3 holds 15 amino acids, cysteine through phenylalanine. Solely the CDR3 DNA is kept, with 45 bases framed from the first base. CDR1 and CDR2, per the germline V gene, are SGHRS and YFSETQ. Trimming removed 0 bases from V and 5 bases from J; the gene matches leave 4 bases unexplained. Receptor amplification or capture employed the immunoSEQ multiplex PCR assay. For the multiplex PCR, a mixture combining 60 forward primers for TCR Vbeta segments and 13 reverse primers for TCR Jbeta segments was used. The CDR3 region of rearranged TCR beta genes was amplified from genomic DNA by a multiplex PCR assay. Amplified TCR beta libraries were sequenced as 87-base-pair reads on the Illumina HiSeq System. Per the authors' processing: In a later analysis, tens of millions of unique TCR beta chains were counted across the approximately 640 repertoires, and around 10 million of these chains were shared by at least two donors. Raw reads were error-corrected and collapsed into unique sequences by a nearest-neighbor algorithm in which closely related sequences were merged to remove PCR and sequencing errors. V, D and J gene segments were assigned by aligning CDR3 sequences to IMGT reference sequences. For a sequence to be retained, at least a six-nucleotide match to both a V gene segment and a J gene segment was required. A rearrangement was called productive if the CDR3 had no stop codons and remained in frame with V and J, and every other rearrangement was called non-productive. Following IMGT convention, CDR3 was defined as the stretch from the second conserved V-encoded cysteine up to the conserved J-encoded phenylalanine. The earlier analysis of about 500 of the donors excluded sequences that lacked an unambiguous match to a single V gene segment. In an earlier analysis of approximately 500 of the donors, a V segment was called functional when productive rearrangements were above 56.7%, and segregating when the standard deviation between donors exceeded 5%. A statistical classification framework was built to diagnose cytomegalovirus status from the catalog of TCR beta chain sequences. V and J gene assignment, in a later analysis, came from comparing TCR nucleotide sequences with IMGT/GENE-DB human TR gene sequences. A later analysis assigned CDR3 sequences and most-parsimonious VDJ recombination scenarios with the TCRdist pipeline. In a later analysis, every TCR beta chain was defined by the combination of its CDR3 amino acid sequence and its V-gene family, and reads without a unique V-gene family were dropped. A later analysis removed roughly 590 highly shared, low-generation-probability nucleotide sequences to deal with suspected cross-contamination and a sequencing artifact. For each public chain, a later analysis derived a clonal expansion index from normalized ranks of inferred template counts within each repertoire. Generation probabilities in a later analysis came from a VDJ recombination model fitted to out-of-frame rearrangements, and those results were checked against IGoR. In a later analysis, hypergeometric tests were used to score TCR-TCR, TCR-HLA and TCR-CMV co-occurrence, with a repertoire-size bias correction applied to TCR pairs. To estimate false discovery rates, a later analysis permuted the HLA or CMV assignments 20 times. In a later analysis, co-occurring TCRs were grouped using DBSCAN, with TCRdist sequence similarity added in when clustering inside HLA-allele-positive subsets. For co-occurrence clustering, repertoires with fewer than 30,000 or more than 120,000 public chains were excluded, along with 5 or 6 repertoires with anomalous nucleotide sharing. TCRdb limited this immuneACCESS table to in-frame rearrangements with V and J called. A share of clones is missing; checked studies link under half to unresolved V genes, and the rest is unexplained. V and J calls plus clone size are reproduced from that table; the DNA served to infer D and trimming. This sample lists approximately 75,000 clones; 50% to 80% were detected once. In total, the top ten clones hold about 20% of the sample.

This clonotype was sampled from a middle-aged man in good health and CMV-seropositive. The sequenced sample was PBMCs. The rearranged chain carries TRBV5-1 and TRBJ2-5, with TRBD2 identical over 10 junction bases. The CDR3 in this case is CASSLELAGRETQYF. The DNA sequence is TGCGCCAGCAGCTTGGAACTAGCGGGGAGGGAGACCCAGTACTTC.